Listed below are T cell receptor beta chains from one sample, sequenced in a study of identical twins. TCRdb re-derived calls from the 5' RACE reads in MiXCR, one entry per CDR3 protein. The table lists around 280,000 distinct CDR3 sequences, about 8.3% of them singletons. These data were also reused for a study on yellow fever vaccine responses in identical twins.

The sample was memory (CD45RO+) T cells sorted from blood. The receptors here all came from a woman between 18 and 29 years old in good health. Both conserved end residues are part of each CDR3. The order of the fields is CDR3 DNA, CDR3 protein, J gene, clone size, V gene, D gene. A D gene is named only where the DNA matches it firmly. Some rows mark clone size as missing; the rest say once, few, many or name a class of expanded clone.

DNA: TGCGCCAGCCACCGGGACAGCGGGACTAGCGGGAGTAATGAGCAGTTCTTC; CDR3: CASHRDSGTSGSNEQFF; J: TRBJ2-1; size: many; V: TRBV5-1; D: TRBD2
DNA: TGTGCCAGCAGCTTAGAGACTAGCGGGAGCTCAGATACGCAGTATTTT; CDR3: CASSLETSGSSDTQYF; J: TRBJ2-3; size: many; V: TRBV7-6; D: TRBD2
DNA: TGCAGTGCCCAGGGCCGGCGGGGGGGCTCAGGTGAGCAGTTCTTC; CDR3: CSAQGRRGGSGEQFF; J: TRBJ2-1; size: many; V: TRBV20-1; D: TRBD2
DNA: TGCAGCGTTGAAGTGGGGAGGGCGTGGTACACCTTC; CDR3: CSVEVGRAWYTF; J: TRBJ1-2; size: few; V: TRBV29-1; D: NA
DNA: TGCAGCGTTGACGGTCTAGCGGGGATTAGGAGTGAGCAGTTCTTC; CDR3: CSVDGLAGIRSEQFF; J: TRBJ2-1; size: NA; V: TRBV29-1; D: TRBD2
DNA: TGTGCCAGCAGATGGACGGGCACCGGGGAGCTGTTTTTT; CDR3: CASRWTGTGELFF; J: TRBJ2-2; size: NA; V: TRBV2; D: NA
DNA: TGTGCCAGCAGCCCACTAGCGGACCACACCGGGGAGCTGTTTTTT; CDR3: CASSPLADHTGELFF; J: TRBJ2-2; size: few; V: TRBV4-2; D: TRBD2
DNA: TGCAGTGCTAAGGCGGGGGTGGTTACTGAAGCTTTCTTT; CDR3: CSAKAGVVTEAFF; J: TRBJ1-1; size: few; V: TRBV20-1; D: NA
DNA: TGCAGCGTTTCCGGAGGGACCGCAGGGAATGAGCAGTTCTTC; CDR3: CSVSGGTAGNEQFF; J: TRBJ2-1; size: many; V: TRBV29-1; D: NA
DNA: TGCGCCAGCAGCCAAGCGGGACTAGCGCTCTTCACAGATACGCAGTATTTT; CDR3: CASSQAGLALFTDTQYF; J: TRBJ2-3; size: many; V: TRBV4-1; D: TRBD2
DNA: TGTGCCAGCAGTGAAGGGCAGGTAAAACCCTACGAGCAGTACTTC; CDR3: CASSEGQVKPYEQYF; J: TRBJ2-7; size: NA; V: TRBV2; D: NA
DNA: TGTGCCAGCAGTGGTTTGGGGAACTATGGCTACACCTTC; CDR3: CASSGLGNYGYTF; J: TRBJ1-2; size: few; V: TRBV6-1; D: NA
DNA: TGTGCCACTGCAGGGGGACCCCAAATGGGTGAGCAGTTCTTC; CDR3: CATAGGPQMGEQFF; J: TRBJ2-1; size: NA; V: TRBV6-1; D: TRBD1
DNA: TGTGCCACCAGCCTAGGGGGCTGGGAAGCAGATACGCAGTATTTT; CDR3: CATSLGGWEADTQYF; J: TRBJ2-3; size: many; V: TRBV15; D: TRBD1
DNA: TGCAGCGTTGGGTCTAGCGGGAGAAACGAGCAGTACTTC; CDR3: CSVGSSGRNEQYF; J: TRBJ2-7; size: many; V: TRBV29-1; D: TRBD2
DNA: TGTGCCAGCTCACCTCCGGGACAGGAAGGTTCACCCCTCCACTTT; CDR3: CASSPPGQEGSPLHF; J: TRBJ1-6; size: few; V: TRBV18; D: TRBD1
DNA: TGTGCCACCAGCAGAGGGGGTATTGCTAGCGGGGGGAATGAGCAGTTCTTC; CDR3: CATSRGGIASGGNEQFF; J: TRBJ2-1; size: NA; V: TRBV15; D: TRBD2
DNA: TGTGCCAGCAGTTTCTACAGCCTAAACACCATATATTTT; CDR3: CASSFYSLNTIYF; J: TRBJ1-3; size: many; V: TRBV12-3/TRBV12-4; D: NA
DNA: TGTGCCAGCAGCCAAGGATTGGGGGTTAACACCGGGGAGCTGTTTTTT; CDR3: CASSQGLGVNTGELFF; J: TRBJ2-2; size: few; V: TRBV4-2; D: NA
DNA: TGCAGTGCCCTAGCGGGAGTCACAGATACGCAGTATTTT; CDR3: CSALAGVTDTQYF; J: TRBJ2-3; size: many; V: TRBV20-1; D: TRBD2
DNA: TGTGCCACCAGCAGATCGCCTAGCACAGATACGCAGTATTTT; CDR3: CATSRSPSTDTQYF; J: TRBJ2-3; size: many; V: TRBV15; D: NA
DNA: TGTGCCAGCAGCTTAATCAGCGATGAGCAGTTCTTC; CDR3: CASSLISDEQFF; J: TRBJ2-1; size: many; V: TRBV7-9; D: NA
DNA: TGCGCCAGCACCAGAGGGTTGGGGATAAATGAAAAACTGTTTTTT; CDR3: CASTRGLGINEKLFF; J: TRBJ1-4; size: NA; V: TRBV10-2; D: NA
DNA: TGTGCCAGCAGCGATCCGGGGGGTCCCACAGATACGCAGTATTTT; CDR3: CASSDPGGPTDTQYF; J: TRBJ2-3; size: few; V: TRBV6-1; D: TRBD2
DNA: TGTGCCACCAGTGATTTCCTAGCGGGGACAGATACGCAGTATTTT; CDR3: CATSDFLAGTDTQYF; J: TRBJ2-3; size: many; V: TRBV24-1; D: TRBD2
DNA: TGTGCCAGCAGTCCTACGAGGGGTCGTGAGCCCCAGCATTTT; CDR3: CASSPTRGREPQHF; J: TRBJ1-5; size: many; V: TRBV12-3/TRBV12-4; D: NA
DNA: TGTGCCAGCAGTCGACAGGGGGCGCGTGGCTACACCTTC; CDR3: CASSRQGARGYTF; J: TRBJ1-2; size: many; V: TRBV12-3/TRBV12-4; D: TRBD1
DNA: TGCAGTGCTAGCGGGTCTCAGCCCCAGCATTTT; CDR3: CSASGSQPQHF; J: TRBJ1-5; size: many; V: TRBV20-1; D: NA
DNA: TGTGCCAGCAGCCCTTCGCGGGGAGCGGGGGGTGTCGGGGAGCTGTTTTTT; CDR3: CASSPSRGAGGVGELFF; J: TRBJ2-2; size: few; V: TRBV9; D: TRBD2
DNA: TGCGCCAGCAGCCAACTCGGACTAGCGGGAGGGCCAGGCAACACAGATACGCAGTATTTT; CDR3: CASSQLGLAGGPGNTDTQYF; J: TRBJ2-3; size: few; V: TRBV4-1; D: TRBD2
DNA: TGTGCCAGCAGCTTAGCGCTTGGCAAATACAATGAGCAGTTCTTC; CDR3: CASSLALGKYNEQFF; J: TRBJ2-1; size: many; V: TRBV7-2; D: NA
DNA: TGTGCCAGCAGTTACAGAAAGGCCGCGTACGAGCAGTACTTC; CDR3: CASSYRKAAYEQYF; J: TRBJ2-7; size: many; V: TRBV6-5; D: NA
DNA: TGCGCCAGCAGCCAACTTAGAATTAGTCTCGCAGATACGCAGTATTTT; CDR3: CASSQLRISLADTQYF; J: TRBJ2-3; size: NA; V: TRBV4-1; D: NA
DNA: TGCAGTGCTGGGGGACAGGGGAGCACCGGGGAGCTGTTTTTT; CDR3: CSAGGQGSTGELFF; J: TRBJ2-2; size: many; V: TRBV20-1; D: TRBD1
DNA: TGTGCCACCAGACAGGGTTGGATCACTGAAGCTTTCTTT; CDR3: CATRQGWITEAFF; J: TRBJ1-1; size: many; V: TRBV19; D: TRBD1
DNA: TGTGCCAGCAGCTTAGAGGCAGGGGCCACCTACGAGCAGTACTTC; CDR3: CASSLEAGATYEQYF; J: TRBJ2-7; size: many; V: TRBV7-6; D: NA
DNA: TGTGCCAGTAGTGTTATAGCGGGAGTTTCATATGAGCAGTTCTTC; CDR3: CASSVIAGVSYEQFF; J: TRBJ2-1; size: NA; V: TRBV19; D: TRBD2
DNA: TGTGCCAGCAGCTCCCGGGGGACAGTGGAGACCCAGTACTTC; CDR3: CASSSRGTVETQYF; J: TRBJ2-5; size: many; V: TRBV7-9; D: NA
DNA: TGTGCCAGCAGTGAACGGACTAGCGGGAGTAACGAGCAGTACTTC; CDR3: CASSERTSGSNEQYF; J: TRBJ2-7; size: NA; V: TRBV2; D: TRBD2
DNA: TGCAGTGCTAGAGAGGGAGGACAGGGTGCTGAAAAACTGTTTTTT; CDR3: CSAREGGQGAEKLFF; J: TRBJ1-4; size: few; V: TRBV20-1; D: TRBD1
DNA: TGTGCCAGCGGACCGACTACCTACAATGAGCAGTTCTTC; CDR3: CASGPTTYNEQFF; J: TRBJ2-1; size: NA; V: TRBV6-1; D: NA
DNA: TGTGCCAGCAGTTACTCTTTCGGAGGATCCACGAACACCGGGGAGCTGTTTTTT; CDR3: CASSYSFGGSTNTGELFF; J: TRBJ2-2; size: many; V: TRBV6-5; D: NA
DNA: TGTGCCAGCCCCAGAGGTGACAACTATGGCTACACCTTC; CDR3: CASPRGDNYGYTF; J: TRBJ1-2; size: many; V: TRBV18; D: NA
DNA: TGTGCCAGCAGCCAAGAAGGGGCTACTAACTATGGCTACACCTTC; CDR3: CASSQEGATNYGYTF; J: TRBJ1-2; size: many; V: TRBV4-2; D: NA
DNA: TGTGCCAGCAGTTACGGGGGGGAATCAGATACGCAGTATTTT; CDR3: CASSYGGESDTQYF; J: TRBJ2-3; size: few; V: TRBV6-2/TRBV6-3; D: TRBD2
DNA: TGTGCCACCAGCAGCGGGGGCAGGACCAGGAATGAGCAGTTCTTC; CDR3: CATSSGGRTRNEQFF; J: TRBJ2-1; size: NA; V: TRBV15; D: NA
DNA: TGTGCCATCAGTGACCCCGGGACAGCACCGCAAGAGACCCAGTACTTC; CDR3: CAISDPGTAPQETQYF; J: TRBJ2-5; size: many; V: TRBV10-3; D: TRBD1
DNA: TGCAGTGCTAGAGATCCACTAGCGAGTCACCCCGGGGAGCTGTTTTTT; CDR3: CSARDPLASHPGELFF; J: TRBJ2-2; size: NA; V: TRBV20-1; D: TRBD2
DNA: TGTGCCAGCAGCTCGACGGGACTAGCATCCCCCAGCACAGATACGCAGTATTTT; CDR3: CASSSTGLASPSTDTQYF; J: TRBJ2-3; size: NA; V: TRBV7-3; D: TRBD2
DNA: TGTGCCAGCAGTGCCCTTCGCGAGCAGTACTTC; CDR3: CASSALREQYF; J: TRBJ2-7; size: NA; V: TRBV12-3/TRBV12-4; D: NA
DNA: TGTGCCAGTAGGGGGGGGAGCCAAGAGGCCCAGTACTTC; CDR3: CASRGGSQEAQYF; J: TRBJ2-5; size: NA; V: TRBV28; D: NA
DNA: TGTGCCAGTGGTCAAGTGGGCCAACTAAATACGCAGTATTTT; CDR3: CASGQVGQLNTQYF; J: TRBJ2-3; size: few; V: TRBV19; D: NA
DNA: TGCAGTGCCTTTAGACAGGGAGGCACCGGGGAGCTGTTTTTT; CDR3: CSAFRQGGTGELFF; J: TRBJ2-2; size: few; V: TRBV20-1; D: NA
DNA: TGTGCCAGCAGTTCCGGGACCCGATTTGGTGAGCAGTTCTTC; CDR3: CASSSGTRFGEQFF; J: TRBJ2-1; size: NA; V: TRBV28; D: NA
DNA: TGTGCCAGCAGCTTAAGGACAGGGGGTGAGCAGTTCTTC; CDR3: CASSLRTGGEQFF; J: TRBJ2-1; size: NA; V: TRBV7-8; D: TRBD1
DNA: TGTGCCAGCAGTTACAAGAGGGCCATGGGCAATGAGCAGTTCTTC; CDR3: CASSYKRAMGNEQFF; J: TRBJ2-1; size: NA; V: TRBV6-5; D: NA
DNA: TGTGCCAGCAGTCCTTTTCAGGGGAAGGAGGCCAAAAACATTCAGTACTTC; CDR3: CASSPFQGKEAKNIQYF; J: TRBJ2-4; size: many; V: TRBV28; D: NA
DNA: TGTGCCAGCAACAAGCGGGACACAGATACGCAGTATTTT; CDR3: CASNKRDTDTQYF; J: TRBJ2-3; size: few; V: TRBV5-6; D: TRBD2
DNA: TGTGCCACCAGCGAATTCCGTGTCTCCTACGAGCAGTACTTC; CDR3: CATSEFRVSYEQYF; J: TRBJ2-7; size: NA; V: TRBV15; D: NA